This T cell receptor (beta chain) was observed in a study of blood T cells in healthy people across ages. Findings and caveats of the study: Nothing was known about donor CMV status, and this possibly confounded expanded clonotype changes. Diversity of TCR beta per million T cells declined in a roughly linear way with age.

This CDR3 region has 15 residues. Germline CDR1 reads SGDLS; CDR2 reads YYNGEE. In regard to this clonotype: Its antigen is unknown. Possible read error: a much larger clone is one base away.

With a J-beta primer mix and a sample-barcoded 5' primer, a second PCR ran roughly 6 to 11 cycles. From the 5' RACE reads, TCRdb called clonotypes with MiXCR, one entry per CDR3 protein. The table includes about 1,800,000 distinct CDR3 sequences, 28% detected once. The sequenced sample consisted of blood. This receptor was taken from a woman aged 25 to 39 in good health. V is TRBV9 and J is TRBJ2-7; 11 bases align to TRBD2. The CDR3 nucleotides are TGTGCCAGGAGCGGACAACTAGCGGGAGTCTACGAGCAGTACTTC. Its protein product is CARSGQLAGVYEQYF.